These 19 T cell receptor beta chains originate from one sample sequenced in a study of T cell responses to AZD1222 COVID-19 vaccine. The table came from immunoSEQ multiplex PCR; TCRdb's copy has only in-frame clones and leaves some out. Of about 130,000 clones listed, 89% are singletons. The sample consisted of peripheral blood, taken 28 days after the second AZD1222 dose. These TCRs come from an adult who received the AZD1222 COVID-19 vaccine.

This sequence joins TRBV10-3 and TRBJ1-1; 7 bases map to TRBD1. After removal of 6 bases from V and 1 base from J, the junction contained 2 bases not matched to a gene. The CDR3 consists of 13 residues. From germline, CDR1 is ENHRY and CDR2 SYGVKD. The CDR3 coding sequence is TGTGCCATCAGGGGACAGCAGAACACTGAAGCTTTCTTT. This codes for CAIRGQQNTEAFF.

This chain links TRBV11-2 with TRBJ2-2; possible D gene TRBD1, 6 bases. The CDR3 sequence is 15 residues long. Trimming stripped 0 bases from V and 7 bases from J, with 12 bases between. In germline, CDR1 is SGHAT, CDR2 FQNNGV. The CDR3 bases are TGTGCCAGCAGCTTAGAGTCAGGGGCCTACGGGGAGCTGTTTTTT. Translation gives CASSLESGAYGELFF.

The chain carries TRBV5-1 and TRBJ2-3; no clear D. Germline CDR1 is SGHRS and CDR2 is YFSETQ. The CDR3 totals 15 residues. V lost 0 bases to trimming and J lost 0 bases, with 8 bases between them. CDR3 in amino acids: CASSLDPISTDTQYF. The CDR3 DNA reads as TGCGCCAGCAGCTTGGACCCGATAAGCACAGATACGCAGTATTTT.

The gene calls are TRBV5-6 and TRBJ1-2; TRBD1 is a possible D gene (6 bases). This CDR3 contains 17 residues. The germline V gene encodes CDR1 SGHDT and CDR2 YYEEEE. Trimming cost V 4 bases and J 7 bases, with 26 bases left between them. In nucleotides, the CDR3 is TGTGCCAGCAGCCCCTATCAGGGACATAAAAAGTCTCGTGGCTACACCTTC. Translation: CASSPYQGHKKSRGYTF.

The rearrangement uses TRBV5-4 and TRBJ2-3, with no clear D. Trimming cost V 3 bases and J 4 bases, with 15 bases left between them. This CDR3 contains 15 residues. In germline, CDR1 is SGHNT, CDR2 YYREEE (reference sequence). The CDR3 nucleotides are TGTGCCAGCAGCTCCCTTAGTTTTAGAGCAGATACGCAGTATTTT. Its protein product is CASSSLSFRADTQYF.

Comment on this clone: The junction and the germline gene differ at one end; a read error may be behind it. The V and J genes are TRBV12-3 or TRBV12-4 and TRBJ2-4; no firm D call. This CDR3 is 12 amino acids long. The DNA of the CDR3 is TGTGCCAGCAATTTAATGGAAAGCATTCAGTACTTC. It specifies CASNLMESIQYF.

This chain connects TRBV2 to TRBJ2-5, with TRBD2 matching over 9 bases. This CDR3 has 15 residues. V was pared by 2 bases and J by 6 bases, with 7 bases of the junction left unmatched. From germline, CDR1 is SNHLY and CDR2 FYNNEI. The chain's CDR3 is CASSEYAGGPKTQYF. CDR3 in DNA: TGTGCCAGCAGTGAATACGCGGGGGGGCCCAAGACCCAGTACTTC.

The chain carries TRBV12-5 and TRBJ1-5; 7 bases fit TRBD1. The CDR3 contains 16 residues. V gave up 2 bases and J gave up 4 bases; unmatched junction bases: 8. The V gene's germline CDR1 is LGHNT and CDR2 FRNRAP. The CDR3 protein is CASGLLDRDPNQPQHF. CDR3 coding DNA: TGTGCTAGTGGTTTGCTTGACAGGGATCCTAATCAGCCCCAGCATTTT.

The chain carries TRBV5-6 and TRBJ1-1; 8 nucleotides match TRBD1. V dropped 1 base and J dropped 4; count of bases not matched to a gene: 9. The CDR3 extends over 16 amino acids. Germline loops: CDR1 SGHDT, CDR2 YYEEEE. The CDR3 DNA is TGTGCCAGCAGCTTGTCTTCAGGGGGCCATAGCACTGAAGCTTTCTTT. As protein: CASSLSSGGHSTEAFF.

This clone was counted a single time. The chain is built from TRBV4-2 and TRBJ2-7; the match to TRBD2 covers 9 bases. The CDR3 has 16 amino acids. The V and J ends lost 1 base and 4 bases, in that order; junction bases with no gene match: 8. Germline V gene sequence: CDR1 LGHNA, CDR2 YNFKEQ. The chain's CDR3 is CASSQGPLAGKYEQYF. CDR3 bases: TGTGCCAGCAGCCAAGGTCCCCTAGCGGGGAAGTACGAGCAGTACTTC.

This clone was observed a single time. This rearrangement joins TRBV5-1 to TRBJ1-2; TRBD1 is a possible D gene (5 bases). This CDR3 spans 15 amino acids. V gave up 4 bases and J gave up 0 bases, with 13 bases separating them. CDR1 is SGHRS and CDR2 is YFSETQ in the germline V gene. CDR3 residues: CASSADISPNYGYTF. For the CDR3, the DNA is TGCGCCAGCAGCGCGGACATTTCCCCTAACTATGGCTACACCTTC.

This clone showed up just once. The J gene is TRBJ1-3, the V gene TRBV27; no firm D call. Germline CDR1 MNHEY, CDR2 SMNVEV (reference sequence). V was cut by 0 bases and J by 4 bases, with 7 bases left in between. This CDR3 spans 14 amino acids. The CDR3 sequence: CASSLSRSGNTIYF. The CDR3 DNA reads as TGTGCCAGCAGTTTATCCAGGTCGGGAAACACCATATATTTT.

The chain links TRBV11-3 to TRBJ2-5, with 9 bases identical to TRBD2. The length of the CDR3 is 16 residues. J lost 1 base, V lost 1 base, and 4 bases had no gene match. In germline, CDR1 is SGHNT, CDR2 YENEEA. The CDR3 sequence is CASSLGGTSPQETQYF. CDR3 sequence (DNA): TGTGCCAGCAGCTTAGGCGGGACTAGCCCCCAAGAGACCCAGTACTTC.

This chain links TRBV7-2 with TRBJ1-2, with unresolved D. This CDR3 comprises 11 residues. The germline gives CDR1 SGHTA, CDR2 FQGNSA. Trimming shortened V by 4 bases and J by 2 bases, and 2 bases separated the two germline ends. This chain's CDR3 is CASSSNYGYTF. The DNA for the CDR3 is TGTGCCAGCAGCTCAAACTATGGCTACACCTTC. The entire variable domain, with the rest obtained from reference TRBV7-2 and TRBJ1-2, is as follows: GAGVSQSPSNKVTEKGKDVELRCDPISGHTALYWYRQSLGQGLEFLIYFQGNSAPDKSGLPSDRFSAERTGGSVSTLTIQRTQQEDSAVYLCASSSNYGYTFGSGTRLTVV.

This chain links TRBV6-1 with TRBJ2-7; 12 bases align to TRBD2. Germline trimming cut 4 bases from V and 2 bases from J; bases unmatched to any gene: 9. There are 17 residues in the CDR3. Germline V gene lookup returns CDR1 MNHNS and CDR2 SASEGT. CDR3 amino acids: CASSAWTSGKGAYEQYF. CDR3 DNA sequence: TGTGCCAGCAGTGCATGGACTAGCGGGAAGGGGGCCTACGAGCAGTACTTC.

The chain uses TRBV5-1 and TRBJ1-2, with 7 bases aligning to TRBD1. The CDR3 has 14 amino acids. The V gene end was trimmed by 4 bases and the J gene end by 4 bases; junction bases not matched to a gene: 7. The germline V gene has CDR1 SGHRS and CDR2 YFSETQ. The CDR3 loop is CASSLYAGGYGYTF. The CDR3 bases are TGCGCCAGCAGCCTGTACGCAGGGGGCTATGGCTACACCTTC.

The chain links TRBV6-2 or TRBV6-3 to TRBJ2-1; no definite D call. Germline values: CDR1 MNHEY, CDR2 SVGEGT. The CDR3 covers 12 residues. The germline V and J ends were trimmed by 3 bases and 7 bases, with 7 bases remaining between them. The DNA of the CDR3 is TGTGCCAGCAGTTATGTTGGTAATGAGCAGTTCTTC. Its translation is CASSYVGNEQFF.

The chain recombines TRBV5-1 with TRBJ1-1, with D hard to call. CDR3 length: 13 residues. Deletions cut 4 bases from V and 0 bases from J, with 7 bases between. From germline, CDR1 is SGHRS and CDR2 YFSETQ. CDR3 protein: CASSINMNTEAFF. CDR3 DNA: TGCGCCAGCAGCATAAACATGAACACTGAAGCTTTCTTT.

This clone was recorded once. The chain joins TRBV10-2 to TRBJ1-6; D is undetermined. Trimming took 10 bases from V and 0 from J, leaving 10 bases between them. Per the germline V gene, CDR1 is WSHSY and CDR2 is SAAADI. The CDR3 totals 14 residues. CDR3 in amino acids: CATLPSSYNSPLHF. The CDR3 DNA reads TGCGCCACCCTACCGAGCTCCTATAATTCACCCCTCCACTTT.